This T cell receptor beta chain was identified in a study of cytomegalovirus exposure and HLA in healthy donors. Findings and caveats of the study: An analysis was carried out at a later point. It showed that HLA-associated TCR beta chains were more clonally expanded than equally common non-associated chains. Association with HLA alleles at 0.05 false discovery rate was found for 17,000 or so TCR beta sequences in a later analysis.

The CDR3 loop spans 16 amino acids. Germline lookup yields CDR1 LGHNA and CDR2 YSLEER. V was pared by 0 bases and J by 7 bases, with 6 bases of the junction left unmatched. It was with 60 Vbeta and 13 Jbeta primers that the PCR ran. Clones were read by immunoSEQ multiplex PCR, and TCRdb kept only the in-frame ones, dropping some. Of approximately 150,000 clones in the sample, around 10% were seen once. This clone was seen a few times. Its antigen is undetermined. The sequencing sample was made of PBMCs. The rearrangement joins TRBV4-3 to TRBJ1-5; 10 nucleotides agree with TRBD1. The clonotype originates from a male donor in good health and CMV-seronegative. CDR3: CASSQDRGQGRQPQHF. The CDR3 region has the DNA TGCGCCAGCAGCCAAGATCGGGGACAGGGGAGGCAGCCCCAGCATTTT.